This T cell receptor (beta chain) appears in the sequencing data of a study of cytomegalovirus exposure and HLA in healthy donors. Study findings and constraints: Most TCR sequences were uncommon, yet certain public TCRs appeared in many donors.

V was cut by 0 bases and J by 2 bases, with 17 bases left in between. The CDR3 is made up of 17 amino acids. Germline assignment: CDR1 LGHNA and CDR2 YSLEER. For this clone: Its target is not known.

A multiplex PCR was run with 60 Vbeta primers and 13 Jbeta primers. The data were produced by immunoSEQ multiplex PCR, yet TCRdb's version contains in-frame clones alone and is incomplete. This table has about 150,000 clones, about 83% appearing once. This receptor was taken from a man aged 40-55 years in good health and CMV-seropositive. Sequencing was done on a sample of PBMCs. The chain uses TRBV4-3 and TRBJ2-7; D is unresolved. DNA of the CDR3: TGCGCCAGCAGCCAAGAGCCTCGCGGCTCCTACCCCTACGAGCAGTACTTC. Residues: CASSQEPRGSYPYEQYF.